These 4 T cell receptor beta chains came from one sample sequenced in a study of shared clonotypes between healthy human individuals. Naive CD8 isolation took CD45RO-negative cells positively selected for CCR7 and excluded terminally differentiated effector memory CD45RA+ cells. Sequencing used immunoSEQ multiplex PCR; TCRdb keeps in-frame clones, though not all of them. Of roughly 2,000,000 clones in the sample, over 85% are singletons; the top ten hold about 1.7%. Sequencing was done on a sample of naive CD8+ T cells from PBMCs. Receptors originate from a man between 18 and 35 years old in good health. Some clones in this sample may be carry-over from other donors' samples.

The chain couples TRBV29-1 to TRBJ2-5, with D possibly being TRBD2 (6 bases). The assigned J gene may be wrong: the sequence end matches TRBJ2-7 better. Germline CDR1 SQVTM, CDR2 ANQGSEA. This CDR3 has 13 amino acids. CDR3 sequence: CSVAPGLSYEQYF. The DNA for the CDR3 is TGCAGCGTTGCGCCGGGACTGTCCTACGAGCAGTACTTC.

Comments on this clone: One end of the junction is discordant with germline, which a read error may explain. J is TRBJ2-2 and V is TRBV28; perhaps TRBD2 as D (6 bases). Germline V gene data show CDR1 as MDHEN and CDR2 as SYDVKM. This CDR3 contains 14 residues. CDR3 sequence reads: CATSGSGNTGELFF. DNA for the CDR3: TGTGCCACCAGTGGTAGCGGGAACACCGGGGAGCTGTTTTTT.

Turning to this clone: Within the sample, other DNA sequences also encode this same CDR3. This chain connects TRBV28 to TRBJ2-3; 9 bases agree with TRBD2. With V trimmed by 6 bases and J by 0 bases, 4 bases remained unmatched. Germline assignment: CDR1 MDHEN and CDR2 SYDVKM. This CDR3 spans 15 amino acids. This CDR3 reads CASSLSGRSTDTQYF. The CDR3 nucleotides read TGTGCCAGCAGCCTTAGCGGGAGAAGCACAGATACGCAGTATTTT.

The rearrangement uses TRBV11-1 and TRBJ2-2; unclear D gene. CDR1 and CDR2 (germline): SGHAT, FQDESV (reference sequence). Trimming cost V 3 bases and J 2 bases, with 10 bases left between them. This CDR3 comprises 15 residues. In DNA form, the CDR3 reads TGTGCCAGCAGCTTTTGGCAGGAAAACACCGGGGAGCTGTTTTTT. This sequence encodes CASSFWQENTGELFF.